This T cell receptor (beta chain) was sequenced for a study of early T cells in non-severe SARS-CoV-2 infection (dated by TCRdb to the early 2020s). About the study as a whole: Because TCR sequencing was done on bulk RNA from unsorted whole blood, the alpha and beta chains could not be paired.

Of note for this clonotype: The target of this receptor is not known. Base qualities were left out, and no much larger clone turns up one base away.

The study was a case-control design nested within a healthcare worker cohort in London, UK, with weekly nasopharyngeal swab PCR tests and blood sampling. Healthcare workers were recruited between 23 and 31 March 2020, during the week of the UK lockdown, and were followed weekly for up to roughly 16 weeks. CDR1 and CDR2, looked up from the germline V gene (reference sequence), are DFQATT and SNEGSKA. Clipping removes 2 bases from V and 3 bases from J, with 7 as the unmatched junction base count. Including cysteine and phenylalanine, the CDR3 has 15 amino acids. The kept DNA is CDR3 alone, 45 bases in frame from the first base. Receptors were amplified or captured by 5' RACE. The sequencer listed for this sample is NextSeq 500. In the TCR library protocol, unique molecular identifiers were attached to individual cDNA molecules to correct for PCR bias and sequencing error. Sequencing covered both TCR alpha and beta chains, and within each sample the abundances of alpha and beta sequences were tightly co-correlated. The study's own analysis went as follows. Decombinator V4 was used to annotate the V gene, J gene and CDR3 of the TCR sequences. TCRs were defined as expanded if a significant change between any two time points was detected under a Poisson model with p below 0.0001. TCR abundances were normalised to the total number of TCRs sequenced per sample and expressed as counts per million. MAIT TCRs were defined by TRAV1-2 paired with TRAJ12, TRAJ20 or TRAJ33, and iNKT TCRs by TRAV10 paired with TRAJ18. VDJdb, accessed 1 November 2021, was searched for CMV, EBV and SARS-CoV-2 annotated TCRs, with TCRs annotated for multiple antigens excluded. The public reads were reanalyzed by TCRdb: fastp trimming at Q25, MiXCR alignment, in-frame beta chains only. CDR3 protein duplicates are merged, each entry listing the most common genes and DNA. The V and J calls and clone size are TCRdb's, not the authors'. Here the sample has more than 90,000 distinct CDR3 sequences; around 14% occur a single time. The top ten clones comprise about 2.3% of the sample.

What the study reported, not specific to this receptor: Matching against VDJdb was skewed toward anti-spike CD8 responses, likely underestimated virus-specific expansions, and missed private and CD4 specificities.

The receptor's source is an adult who was a healthcare worker with PCR-confirmed SARS-CoV-2 infection or an uninfected control (not recorded which). The chain links TRBV20-1 with TRBJ2-7, and 10 bases in between align with TRBD1. The sample was whole blood. The CDR3 protein is CSARYLRTGGYEQYF. The nucleotide sequence reads as follows: TGCAGTGCTAGATATTTGCGGACAGGGGGCTACGAGCAGTACTTC.